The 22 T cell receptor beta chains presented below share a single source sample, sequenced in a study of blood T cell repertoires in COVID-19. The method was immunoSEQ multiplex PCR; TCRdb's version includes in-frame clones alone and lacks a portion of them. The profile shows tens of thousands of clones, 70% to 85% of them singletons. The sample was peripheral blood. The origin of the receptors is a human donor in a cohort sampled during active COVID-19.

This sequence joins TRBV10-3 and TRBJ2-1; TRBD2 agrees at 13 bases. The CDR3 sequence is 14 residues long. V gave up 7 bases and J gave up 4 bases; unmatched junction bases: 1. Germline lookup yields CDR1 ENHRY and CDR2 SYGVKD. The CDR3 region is CAIMTSGGYNEQFF. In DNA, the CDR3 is TGTGCCATCATGACTAGCGGGGGGTACAATGAGCAGTTCTTC.

The DNA for the CDR3 is TGTGCCAGCAGTTACTCGGGCGGGGGGTACACAGATACGCAGTATTTT. This sequence encodes CASSYSGGGYTDTQYF. The chain carries TRBV6-5 and TRBJ2-3; 8 nucleotides match TRBD2. The CDR3 length is 16 residues. After removal of 0 bases from V and 2 bases from J, the junction contained 4 bases not matched to a gene. Germline V gene sequence: CDR1 MNHEY, CDR2 SVGAGI.

CDR3 loop: CASSPTAGGPGTQYF. As DNA, the CDR3 is TGCGCCAGCAGCCCGACTGCGGGGGGTCCGGGTACGCAGTATTTT. The chain is built from TRBV5-1 and TRBJ2-3; 8 nucleotides align to TRBD2. This CDR3 is built from 15 residues. V lost 4 bases, J lost 8 bases, and 12 bases stayed unmatched. CDR1 is SGHRS, CDR2 YFSETQ, per germline.

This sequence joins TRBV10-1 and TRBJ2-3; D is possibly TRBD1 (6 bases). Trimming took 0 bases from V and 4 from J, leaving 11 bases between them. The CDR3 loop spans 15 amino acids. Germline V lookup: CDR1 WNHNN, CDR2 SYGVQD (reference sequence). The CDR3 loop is CASSESGRGPDTQYF. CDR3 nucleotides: TGCGCCAGCAGTGAGTCGGGCAGGGGCCCAGATACGCAGTATTTT.

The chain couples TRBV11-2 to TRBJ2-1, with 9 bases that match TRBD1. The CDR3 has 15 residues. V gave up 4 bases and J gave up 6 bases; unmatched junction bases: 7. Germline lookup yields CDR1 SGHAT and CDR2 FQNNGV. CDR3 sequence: CASSSTGGPLNEQFF. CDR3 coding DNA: TGTGCCAGCAGCTCTACAGGGGGCCCACTCAATGAGCAGTTCTTC.

The CDR3 nucleotides are TGTGCCAGCAGCCGGGAAGACACCATATATTTT. This gives the protein CASSREDTIYF. The chain has TRBV28 and TRBJ1-3; D is uncertain. This CDR3 has 11 amino acids. CDR1 is MDHEN and CDR2 is SYDVKM in the germline V gene. V was clipped by 6 bases and J by 8 bases, with 8 bases between them.

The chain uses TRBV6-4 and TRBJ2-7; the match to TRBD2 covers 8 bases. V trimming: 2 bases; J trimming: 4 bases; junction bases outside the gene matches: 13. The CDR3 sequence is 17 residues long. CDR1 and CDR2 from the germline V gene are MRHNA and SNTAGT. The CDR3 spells CASSDPSTGGCCYEQYF. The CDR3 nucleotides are TGTGCCAGCAGTGACCCATCCACGGGGGGGTGTTGTTACGAGCAGTACTTC.

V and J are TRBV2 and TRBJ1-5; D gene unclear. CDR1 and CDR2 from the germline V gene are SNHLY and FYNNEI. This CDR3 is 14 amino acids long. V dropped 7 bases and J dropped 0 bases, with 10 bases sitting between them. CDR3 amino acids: CASKLGVSNQPQHF. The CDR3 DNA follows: TGTGCCAGCAAACTCGGTGTTAGCAATCAGCCCCAGCATTTT.

CDR3 sequence reads: CASSFQETQYF. CDR3 bases: TGTGCCAGCAGCTTTCAGGAGACCCAGTACTTC. The chain is built from TRBV7-9 and TRBJ2-5; D gene unclear. This CDR3 has 11 amino acids. The V gene lost 3 bases and the J gene lost 5 bases, with 4 bases spanning the gap. Germline loops: CDR1 SEHNR, CDR2 FQNEAQ (reference sequence).

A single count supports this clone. CDR3 DNA: TGTGCCAGCAGCAGTGTGGGGGGGCTCGCGAACACTGAAGCTTTCTTT. Its protein product is CASSSVGGLANTEAFF. The chain joins TRBV9 to TRBJ1-1; a weak D match, TRBD1 (6 bases). V shed 4 bases and J shed 1 base, with 17 bases lying between them. This CDR3 region has 16 residues. Germline V gene lookup returns CDR1 SGDLS and CDR2 YYNGEE.

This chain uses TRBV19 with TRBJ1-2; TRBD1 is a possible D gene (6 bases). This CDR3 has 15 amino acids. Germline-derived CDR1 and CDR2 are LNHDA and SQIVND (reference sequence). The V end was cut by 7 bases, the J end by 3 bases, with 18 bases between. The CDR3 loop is CASNTLIGQHYGYTF. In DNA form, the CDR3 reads TGTGCCAGTAATACTCTGATCGGACAGCACTATGGCTACACCTTC.

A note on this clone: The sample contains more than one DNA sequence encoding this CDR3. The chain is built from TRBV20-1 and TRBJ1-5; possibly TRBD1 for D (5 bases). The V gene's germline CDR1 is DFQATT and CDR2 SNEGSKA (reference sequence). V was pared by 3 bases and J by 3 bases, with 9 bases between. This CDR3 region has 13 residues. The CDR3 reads CSASTGVNQPQHF. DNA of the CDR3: TGCAGTGCTAGTACAGGAGTCAATCAGCCCCAGCATTTT.

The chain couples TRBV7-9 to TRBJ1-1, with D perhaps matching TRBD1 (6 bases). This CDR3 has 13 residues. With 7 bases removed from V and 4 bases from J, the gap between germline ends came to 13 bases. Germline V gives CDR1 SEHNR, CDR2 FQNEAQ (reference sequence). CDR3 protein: CASTETGFTEAFF. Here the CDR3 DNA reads TGTGCCAGCACTGAAACAGGGTTCACTGAAGCTTTCTTT. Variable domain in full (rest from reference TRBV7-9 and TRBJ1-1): DTGVSQNPRHKITKRGQNVTFRCDPISEHNRLYWYRQTLGQGPEFLTYFQNEAQLEKSRLLSDRFSAERPKGSFSTLEIQRTEQGDSAMYLCASTETGFTEAFFGQGTRLTVV.

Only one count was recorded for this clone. CDR3 bases: TGTGCTAGTGGTTTGGTACAGGGTGTGGAGACCCAGTACTTC. Protein sequence: CASGLVQGVETQYF. The V call is TRBV12-5, the J call TRBJ2-5, with D maybe TRBD1 (6 bases). CDR1 is LGHNT, CDR2 FRNRAP, per germline. Trimming took 0 bases from V and 5 from J, leaving 10 bases between them. The CDR3 is 14 amino acids.

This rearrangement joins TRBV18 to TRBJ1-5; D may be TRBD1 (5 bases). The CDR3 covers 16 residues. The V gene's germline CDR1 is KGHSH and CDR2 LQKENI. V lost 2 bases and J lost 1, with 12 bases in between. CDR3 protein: CASSPSTGGSNQPQHF. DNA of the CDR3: TGTGCCAGCTCACCATCCACGGGGGGAAGCAATCAGCCCCAGCATTTT.

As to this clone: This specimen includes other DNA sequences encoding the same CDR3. The CDR3 DNA sequence: TGTGCTAGTGGTTTGGGAGGGAACACTGAAGCTTTCTTT. It is translated as CASGLGGNTEAFF. The chain carries TRBV12-5 and TRBJ1-1, with unresolved D. V was cut by 1 base and J by 1 base, with 4 bases left in between. The CDR3 length is 13 residues. Germline CDR1 is LGHNT and CDR2 is FRNRAP.

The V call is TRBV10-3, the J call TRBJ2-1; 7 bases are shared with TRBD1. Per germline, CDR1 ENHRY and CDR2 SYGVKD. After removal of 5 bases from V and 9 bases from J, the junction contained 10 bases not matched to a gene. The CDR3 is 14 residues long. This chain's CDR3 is CAISSGTDYSEQFF. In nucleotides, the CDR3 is TGTGCCATCAGTTCCGGGACAGACTATAGTGAGCAGTTCTTC.

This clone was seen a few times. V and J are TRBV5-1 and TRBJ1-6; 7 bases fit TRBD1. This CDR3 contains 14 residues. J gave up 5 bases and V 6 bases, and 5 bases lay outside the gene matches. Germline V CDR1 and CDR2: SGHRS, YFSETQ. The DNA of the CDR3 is TGCGCCAGCACCGTGGGACAGAATAATTCACCCCTCCACTTT. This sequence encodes CASTVGQNNSPLHF.

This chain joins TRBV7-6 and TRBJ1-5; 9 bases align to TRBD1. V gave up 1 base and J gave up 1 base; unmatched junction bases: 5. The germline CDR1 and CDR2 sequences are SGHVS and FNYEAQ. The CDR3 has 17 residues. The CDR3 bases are TGTGCCAGCAGCTTAGGACAGGGGGTAGTCAGCAATCAGCCCCAGCATTTT. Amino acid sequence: CASSLGQGVVSNQPQHF.

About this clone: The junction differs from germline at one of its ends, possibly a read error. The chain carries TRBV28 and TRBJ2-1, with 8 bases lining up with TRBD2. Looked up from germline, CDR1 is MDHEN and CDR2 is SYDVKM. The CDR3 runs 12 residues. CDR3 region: CASSFGPGLVIF. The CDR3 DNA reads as TGTGCCAGCAGTTTTGGACCGGGACTAGTGATCTTC.

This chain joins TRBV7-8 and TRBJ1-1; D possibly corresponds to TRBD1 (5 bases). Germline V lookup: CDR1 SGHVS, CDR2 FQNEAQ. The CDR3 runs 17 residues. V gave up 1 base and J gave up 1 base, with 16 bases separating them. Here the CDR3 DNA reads TGTGCCAGCAGCTTAGGGGGCCGCCTTAGATGGAACACTGAAGCTTTCTTT. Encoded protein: CASSLGGRLRWNTEAFF.

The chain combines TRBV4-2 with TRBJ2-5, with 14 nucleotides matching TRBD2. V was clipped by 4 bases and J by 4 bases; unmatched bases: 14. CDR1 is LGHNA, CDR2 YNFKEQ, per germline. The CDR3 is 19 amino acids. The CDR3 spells CASSRGQTSGGASGETQYF. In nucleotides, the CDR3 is TGTGCCAGCAGCCGGGGTCAGACTAGCGGGGGGGCCAGTGGAGAGACCCAGTACTTC.